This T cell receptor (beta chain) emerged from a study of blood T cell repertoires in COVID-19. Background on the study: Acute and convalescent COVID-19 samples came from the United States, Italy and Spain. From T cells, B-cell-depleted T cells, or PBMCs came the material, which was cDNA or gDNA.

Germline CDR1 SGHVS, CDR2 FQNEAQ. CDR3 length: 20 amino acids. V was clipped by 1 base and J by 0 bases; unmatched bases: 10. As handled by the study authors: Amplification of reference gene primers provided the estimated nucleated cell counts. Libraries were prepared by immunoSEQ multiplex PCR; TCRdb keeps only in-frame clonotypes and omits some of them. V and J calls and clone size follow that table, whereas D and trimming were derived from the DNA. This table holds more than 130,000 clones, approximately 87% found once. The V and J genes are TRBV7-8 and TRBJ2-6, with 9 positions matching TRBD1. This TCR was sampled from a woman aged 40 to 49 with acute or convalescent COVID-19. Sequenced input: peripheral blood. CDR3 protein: CASSLVYPGTGFSGANVLTF. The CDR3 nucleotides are TGTGCCAGCAGCTTAGTCTACCCCGGGACAGGGTTCTCTGGGGCCAACGTCCTGACTTTC.